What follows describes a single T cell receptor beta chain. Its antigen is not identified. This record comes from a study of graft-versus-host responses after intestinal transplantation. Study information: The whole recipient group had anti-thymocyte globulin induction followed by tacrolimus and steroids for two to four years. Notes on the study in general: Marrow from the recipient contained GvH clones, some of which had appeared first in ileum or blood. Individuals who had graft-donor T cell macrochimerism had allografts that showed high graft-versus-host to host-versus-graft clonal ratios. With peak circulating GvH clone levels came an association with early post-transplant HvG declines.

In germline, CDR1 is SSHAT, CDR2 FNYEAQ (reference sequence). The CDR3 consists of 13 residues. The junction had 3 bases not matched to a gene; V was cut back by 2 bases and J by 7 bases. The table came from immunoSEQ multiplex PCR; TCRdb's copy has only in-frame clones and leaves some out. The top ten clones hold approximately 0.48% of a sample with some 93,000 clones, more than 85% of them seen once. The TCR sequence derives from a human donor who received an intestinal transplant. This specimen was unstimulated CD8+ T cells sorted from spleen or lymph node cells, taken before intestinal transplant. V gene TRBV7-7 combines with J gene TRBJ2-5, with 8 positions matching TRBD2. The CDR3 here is CASSLREGVTQYF. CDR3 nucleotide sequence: TGTGCCAGCAGCTTACGGGAGGGTGTGACCCAGTACTTC.